The rows below give T cell receptor beta chains drawn from one sample of a study of OX40 agonist ivuxolimab in advanced cancers. Profiled with immunoSEQ multiplex PCR; TCRdb holds only in-frame clones, not every one. The table records fewer than 75,000 clones, about 87% of them present only once. Material: CD4+ or CD8+ T cells sorted from blood, obtained in a trial of the OX40 agonist ivuxolimab. These receptors originate from an adult with an advanced solid tumor such as melanoma, head and neck, liver or kidney cancer. The conserved cysteine and the conserved F or W are not part of the CDR3 here. D genes are given only for firm matches. Not all rows give a size; the values are once, few, many and, for expanded clones, a class.

few	.	TRBV6-5	TRBJ1-1	ASSYLPLRTEAF
.	.	TRBV5-4	TRBJ2-5	ASSLAVSDMGETQY
.	.	TRBV28	TRBJ1-5	ASSLRAGSGNQPQH
.	.	TRBV18	TRBJ2-2	ASSGQPPGELF
.	TRBD1	TRBV2	TRBJ2-2	ASSGQGGLSGELF
.	TRBD1	TRBV4-1	TRBJ1-3	ASSQQGGGNTIY
.	.	TRBV5-1	TRBJ2-3	ASSLSLLGTDTQY
.	.	TRBV5-6	TRBJ1-2	ASNGGYYGYT
.	TRBD2	TRBV29-1	TRBJ2-7	SVLTSDPSTYEQY
.	.	TRBV29-1	TRBJ1-1	SVKDQGSTEAF
.	TRBD2	TRBV5-1	TRBJ2-7	ASALAGGIEQY
.	TRBD2	TRBV7-9	TRBJ2-7	ASSRGLAGGREQY
.	.	TRBV18	TRBJ1-1	ASSPQADTYTEAF
.	.	TRBV7-2	TRBJ2-1	ASSIPEYEQF
.	.	TRBV27	TRBJ2-2	ASTTDSYTGELF
.	.	TRBV6-6	TRBJ1-1	AISTYTEAF
.	TRBD1	TRBV2	TRBJ1-2	ASSGDRGGYGYT
.	TRBD2	TRBV27	TRBJ2-5	ASSLLSGTSVETQY
.	TRBD2	TRBV4-3	TRBJ2-1	ASSQDSASGYNEQF
.	TRBD1	TRBV27	TRBJ2-2	ASSKQGAGTGELF
.	.	TRBV11-2	TRBJ2-1	ASSPYAEHNEQF
.	TRBD1	TRBV7-9	TRBJ1-1	ASVRGTGFMNTEAF
.	.	TRBV28	TRBJ2-7	ASRPGSGKKGNEQY
.	.	TRBV6-1	TRBJ1-1	ASSVTQGGDTEAF
.	TRBD2	TRBV6-5	TRBJ2-5	ATSRGGFETQY
.	.	TRBV19	TRBJ2-1	ASSFSGGPYNEQF
.	TRBD1	TRBV7-8	TRBJ2-7	ASSLRTGGPEQY
.	.	TRBV5-1	TRBJ1-3	ASSLVGLTGNTIY
.	TRBD1	TRBV19	TRBJ2-3	ATSQGIVTDTQY
.	.	TRBV11-3	TRBJ2-1	ASSLSRGAHNEQF
.	.	TRBV28	TRBJ1-1	ASFGGGTEAF
once	.	TRBV7-8	TRBJ2-1	ASRLTARSYNEQF
.	TRBD1	TRBV7-2	TRBJ1-2	ASSYRTGDGKGYT
.	TRBD2	TRBV7-2	TRBJ2-7	ASSVNYPSGTQY
.	TRBD1	TRBV6-6	TRBJ1-2	ASIRQGGNYGYT
.	.	TRBV19	TRBJ1-5	AIGQANSNQPQH
once	.	TRBV19	TRBJ2-1	ASSIDVVSLSYSYNEQF
.	TRBD2	TRBV13	TRBJ2-7	ASSASTSGNYEQY
.	TRBD2	TRBV2	TRBJ2-5	ASRRTSAYQETQY
once	.	TRBV6-1	TRBJ2-3	ASPALSTDTQY
.	.	TRBV6-6	TRBJ2-5	ASSSNYQETQY